This T cell receptor beta chain was found in a study of T cells in Graves' hyperthyroidism and ophthalmopathy (dated by TCRdb to the late 2010s). Background for the entire study: Peripheral blood samples were taken at the time of initial diagnosis, prior to any treatment. The 80 to 100 discovery patients were randomly divided into training and test sets at a 7:3 ratio. Once sampling was done, hyperthyroidism patients were given methimazole at a starting dose of 30 mg daily, whereas ophthalmopathy patients were given high-dose intravenous methylprednisolone. To identify distinguishing TCR V-J signatures, a discovery cohort of around 98 patients was used, comprising 43 with Graves' ophthalmopathy and about 59 with stable Graves' hyperthyroidism. Whether ophthalmopathy could be predicted prospectively was tested in an independent validation cohort made up of 18 hyperthyroidism patients plus 17 patients who later progressed to ophthalmopathy. The paper describes TCR Vbeta CDR3 sequencing of 120 to 150 peripheral blood samples, made up of 43 ophthalmopathy patients, 70 to 75 hyperthyroidism patients and some 17 progressor patients. In more than 5 Graves' hyperthyroidism patients, the study also compared T-cell repertoires from thyroid tissue with T-cell repertoires from blood.

The full study reports these points: No statistical method was used to set the sample size in advance, and investigators knew the group allocation. Ophthalmopathy was separated from stable hyperthyroidism by a 13 V-J signature model, with approximately 86% sensitivity and approximately 84% specificity obtained in cross-validation and 80%/75% obtained in testing. Most expanded thyroid clonotypes (frequency above 0.001) were also detected in blood, a finding suggesting that blood repertoires may reflect thyroid immune responses. In validation, the model predicted progression to ophthalmopathy with over 60% sensitivity and 72% to 85% specificity, a median of roughly seven months before onset.

Measured from the cysteine to the phenylalanine, the CDR3 is 14 residues long. Only the CDR3 portion is preserved as DNA: 42 bases, with reading frame beginning at the first base. The junction shows trimming of 3 bases on V and 2 bases on J, plus 11 bases between the germline ends. Based on the germline V gene, the CDR1 and CDR2 sequences are SQVTM and ANQGSEA. On this clonotype: The antigen it recognizes is unknown. No base quality information exists; no much larger clone differs at one position.

Amplification of TCR beta CDR3 regions was carried out from RNA transcripts. A first-round RT-PCR of the TCR CDR3 used the HTBI primer set with the Qiagen OneStep RT-PCR kit. Libraries were constructed in a second round of multiplex PCR, after which size selection and purification were carried out. The libraries were sequenced on an Illumina HiSeq2000 using paired-end 100 bp reads. Per the source publication's procedure: SOAPnuke was used to process the raw data, throwing out any read that contained adapters or uncalled bases, had a mean Phred below 15, or lacked an exact constant-primer or identifier match. High-quality paired reads were merged with COPE v1.2.5, and unique nucleotide sequences were defined as clonotypes. MiTCR v1.1 was used to align clonotypes to the IMGT TRBV, TRBD and TRBJ reference segments. The analysis included only V-J combinations with a frequency above 0.0001, which together covered around 99% of the repertoires. A TCS score was defined as the ratio between F50 (clonal expansion) and ExV (chaos), using BLOSUM62-based TCRdist between CDR3 peptides within each V-J. Welch's t-statistics and random forest reduced just over 500 V-J features to some 14, which were used in a naive Bayes classifier (R e1071). The public reads were reanalyzed by TCRdb: fastp trimming at Q25, MiXCR alignment, in-frame beta chains only. Each entry is one CDR3 protein sequence, shown with its most common DNA and genes. The V and J calls reflect TCRdb's pipeline rather than the authors' work. For this sample there are about 600,000 distinct CDR3 sequences; more than 13% appear just once. The ten top clones hold less than 9% of the sample.

Ophthalmopathy patients had moderately to severely active disease, Clinical Activity Score of at least 3, NOSPECS grade of at least 4, and duration under 3 months. Patients with uncontrolled infections, other autoimmune diseases, pregnancy or lactation were excluded. Diagnoses relied on clinical symptoms, serum thyroxine and TRAb, thyroid ultrasound and orbital computed tomography. PBMCs were isolated from 10 ml of fresh peripheral blood by Ficoll-Paque density gradient centrifugation. Total RNA was extracted with Trizol reagent, and quality was checked on an Agilent 2100 Bioanalyzer. The specimen sequenced was blood. The chain joins TRBV29-1 to TRBJ1-5; the D gene is perhaps TRBD1, from 6 matching bases. This clonotype was sampled from a woman between 18 and 29 years old with Graves' ophthalmopathy. This receptor has the CDR3 CSVDGGSGNQPQHF. The nucleotide sequence reads as follows: TGCAGCGTTGACGGGGGCAGTGGCAATCAGCCCCAGCATTTT.